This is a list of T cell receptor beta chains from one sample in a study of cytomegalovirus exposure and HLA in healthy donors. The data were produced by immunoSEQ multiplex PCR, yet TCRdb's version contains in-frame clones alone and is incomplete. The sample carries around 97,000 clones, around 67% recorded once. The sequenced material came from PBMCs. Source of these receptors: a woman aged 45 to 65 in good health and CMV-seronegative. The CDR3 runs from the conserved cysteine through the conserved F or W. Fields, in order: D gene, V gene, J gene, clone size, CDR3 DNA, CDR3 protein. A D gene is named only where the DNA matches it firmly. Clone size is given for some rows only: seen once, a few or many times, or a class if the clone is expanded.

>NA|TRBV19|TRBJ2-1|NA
TGTGCCAGTTCTCCTCTGGGCGGGCTTAATGAGCAGTTCTTC
CASSPLGGLNEQFF
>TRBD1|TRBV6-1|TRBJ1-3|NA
TGTGCCATAAACAGGGGCGACTCTGGAAACACCATATATTTT
CAINRGDSGNTIYF
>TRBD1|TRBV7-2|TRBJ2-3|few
TGTGCCAGCAGCTTAGGGGACAGGGGGCTAATTACAGATACGCAGTATTTT
CASSLGDRGLITDTQYF
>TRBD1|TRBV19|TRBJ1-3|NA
TGTGCCAGTAAGGAGACAGGGAGCTCTGGAAACACCATATATTTT
CASKETGSSGNTIYF
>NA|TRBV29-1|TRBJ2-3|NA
TGCAGCGTTGACAGGGATTCTAGCACAGATACGCAGTATTTT
CSVDRDSSTDTQYF
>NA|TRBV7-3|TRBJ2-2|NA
TGTGCCAGCAGCTTTGCGGACACCGGGGAGCTGTTTTTT
CASSFADTGELFF
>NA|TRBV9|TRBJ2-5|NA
TGTGCCAGCAGCGTAAGGGGGATGGACCAAGAGACCCAGTACTTC
CASSVRGMDQETQYF
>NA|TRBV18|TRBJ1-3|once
TGTGCCAGCTCACCAACAGAGGGAAACACCATATATTTT
CASSPTEGNTIYF
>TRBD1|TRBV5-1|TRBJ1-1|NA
TGCGCCAGCAGCTGGACAGGAGATAACACTGAAGCTTTCTTT
CASSWTGDNTEAFF
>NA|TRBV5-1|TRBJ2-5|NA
TGCGCCAGCAGCCTGGGGCAGGAAGAGACCCAGTACTTC
CASSLGQEETQYF
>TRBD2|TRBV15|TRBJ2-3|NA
TGTGCCACCAGCAGAGACCCGACTAGCGGGAAACTCACCGATACGCAGTATTTT
CATSRDPTSGKLTDTQYF
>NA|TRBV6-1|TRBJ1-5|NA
TGTGCCAGCAGGACAAGTTTCAATCAGCCCCAGCATTTT
CASRTSFNQPQHF
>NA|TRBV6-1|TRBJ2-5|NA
TGTGCCAGCAGTGAAATGGCGGGGACGACCCAGTACTTC
CASSEMAGTTQYF
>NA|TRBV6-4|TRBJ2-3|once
TGTGCCAGCAGTGACGGAGTAGCGGACACAGATACGCAGTATTTT
CASSDGVADTDTQYF
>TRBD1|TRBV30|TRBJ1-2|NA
TGTGCCTGCTACAGGGGTTTTGGCTACACCTTC
CACYRGFGYTF
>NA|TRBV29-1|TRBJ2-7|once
TGCAGCGTTGCCTCAACCCTCAGGTCCAACAGCTACGAGCAGTACTTC
CSVASTLRSNSYEQYF
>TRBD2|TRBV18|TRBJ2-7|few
TGTGCCAGCTCACCTGCCCGCGGGGGTTCCTACGAGCAGTACTTC
CASSPARGGSYEQYF
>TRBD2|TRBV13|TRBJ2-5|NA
TGTGCCAGCAGCCCTGTAGCGGGAGGGCCGGGGACCCAGTACTTC
CASSPVAGGPGTQYF
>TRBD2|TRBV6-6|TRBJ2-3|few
TGTGCCAGCACCCCCCGGCTAGCGGTTACAGATACGCAGTATTTT
CASTPRLAVTDTQYF
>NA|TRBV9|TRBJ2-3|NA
TGTGCCAGCAGCGTAGGGGTAAACTATGGGGCGTTGGAAGATACGCAGTATTTT
CASSVGVNYGALEDTQYF
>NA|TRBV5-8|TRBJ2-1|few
TGTGCCAGCAGCTCCCAAACTAAACCTCCTTACAATGAGCAGTTCTTC
CASSSQTKPPYNEQFF
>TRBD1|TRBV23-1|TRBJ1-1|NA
TGCGCCAGCAGTCAATCCGGGGACAGACGGAACACTGAAGCTTTCTTT
CASSQSGDRRNTEAFF
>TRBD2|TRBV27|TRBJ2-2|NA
TGTGCCAGCAGGATAGCGGGAGCGGGCACCGGGGAGCTGTTTTTT
CASRIAGAGTGELFF
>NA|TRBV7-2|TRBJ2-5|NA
TGTGCCAGCAGCTTCACCGGGAGTAGTGATGAGCAGTACTTC
CASSFTGSSDEQYF
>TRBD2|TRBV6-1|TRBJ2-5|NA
TGTGCCAGCAGTGAAGCGCCGGGAGGCCCCACCCAGTACTTC
CASSEAPGGPTQYF
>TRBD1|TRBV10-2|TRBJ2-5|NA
TGCGCCAGCAGTGGTCATGGGACAGGGGAAGAGACCCAGTACTTC
CASSGHGTGEETQYF
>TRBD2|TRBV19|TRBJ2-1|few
TGTGCCAGTGGCAGCGGGAGTGAGCAGTTCTTC
CASGSGSEQFF
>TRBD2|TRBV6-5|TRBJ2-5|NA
TGTGCCAGCAGTCGACTAGCGGGAGGGGAGACCCAGTACTTC
CASSRLAGGETQYF
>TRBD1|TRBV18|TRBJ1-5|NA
TGTGCCAGCTCGTTCGGGACAGGGACGTATAGCAATCAGCCCCAGCATTTT
CASSFGTGTYSNQPQHF
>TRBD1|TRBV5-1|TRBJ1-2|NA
TGCGCCAGCAGACAGACAGGGGCCTATGGCTACACCTTC
CASRQTGAYGYTF